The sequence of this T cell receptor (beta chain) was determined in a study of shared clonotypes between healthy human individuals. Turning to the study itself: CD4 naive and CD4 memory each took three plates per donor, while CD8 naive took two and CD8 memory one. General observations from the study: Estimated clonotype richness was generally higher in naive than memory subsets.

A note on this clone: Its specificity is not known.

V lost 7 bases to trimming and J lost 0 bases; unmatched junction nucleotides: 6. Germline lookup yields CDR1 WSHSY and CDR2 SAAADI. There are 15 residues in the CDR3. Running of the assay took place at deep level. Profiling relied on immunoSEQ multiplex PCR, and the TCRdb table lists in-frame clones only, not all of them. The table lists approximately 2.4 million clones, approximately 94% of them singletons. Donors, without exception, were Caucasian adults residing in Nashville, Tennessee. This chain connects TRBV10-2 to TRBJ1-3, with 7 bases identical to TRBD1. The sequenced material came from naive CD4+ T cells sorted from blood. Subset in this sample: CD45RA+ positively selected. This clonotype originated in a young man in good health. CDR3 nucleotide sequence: TGCGCCAGCACCCAGGGGGAGTACTCTGGAAACACCATATATTTT. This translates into CASTQGEYSGNTIYF.